The 6 T cell receptor delta chains listed next were all sequenced from one sample in a study of gamma delta lymphoproliferative disorders and STAT genes. TCRdb reprocessed the multiplex PCR reads through CATT. The sample shows about 3,400 delta-chain clones, more than 1% of them seen only once. Sequencing used genomic DNA taken from PBMCs of patients and controls. Sample: blood. These receptors were taken from a human donor in good health.

This clone was detected only a few times. TCRdb attributes to this sequence the protein of a much larger clone, which differs from the DNA translation at residue 11; a read error is likely, and the protein displayed is translated from the DNA. The chain combines TRDV1 with TRDJ1, with 7 bases that match TRDD3. The CDR3 loop spans 15 amino acids. Trimming removed 4 bases from V and 8 bases from J; junction bases left unmatched: 13. The germline V gene has CDR1 TSWWSYY and CDR2 QGS. As DNA, the CDR3 is TGTGCTCTTGGGGGAACCCCCAGTACTGGGGACAAACTCATCTTT. It yields the protein CALGGTPSTGDKLIF.

Regarding this clone: The protein TCRdb lists belongs to a much larger clone and differs from this DNA's translation at residue 16, which points to a read error; the protein shown is made from the DNA. The V and J genes are TRAV29/DV5 and TRDJ1; 7 nucleotides agree with TRDD3. Germline CDR1 and CDR2: NSMFDY and ISSIKDK. This CDR3 comprises 20 residues. The CDR3 spells CAASACQTLGYPHNTGKLIF. For the CDR3, the DNA is TGTGCAGCAAGCGCGTGTCAGACGCTGGGATACCCTCATAACACCGGTAAACTCATCTTT.

This clone showed up just a few times. A far larger clone is one base from this, pointing to a likely read error. This sequence joins TRDV2 and TRDJ3, with TRDD3 identical over 13 bases. This CDR3 region has 22 residues. Germline assignment: CDR1 GEAIGNYY and CDR2 EKD. CDR3 loop: CACDTRVLGDTLRSRDTRQMFF. CDR3 DNA sequence: TGTGCCTGTGACACACGCGTACTGGGGGATACGCTTCGCTCCCGGGACACCCGACAGATGTTTTTC.

This clone was seen only a few times. The mismatch at residue 5 between this DNA's translation and the TCRdb protein of a much larger clone likely reflects a read error; the protein shown is translated from the DNA. This chain joins TRDV2 and TRDJ1, with TRDD3 matching over 12 bases. V dropped 4 bases and J dropped 9; count of bases not matched to a gene: 20. In germline, CDR1 is GEAIGNYY, CDR2 EKD. The CDR3 has 18 residues. The CDR3 region has the DNA TGTGCCTGTGATCTCGTACTGGGGGATACTGCAACCAAATCACAACTCATCTTT. Its protein is CACDLVLGDTATKSQLIF.

This clone is categorized as medium-sized. Other nucleotide sequences from this sample produce the same CDR3. The V gene is TRDV1, the J gene TRDJ1; no firm D call. From germline, CDR1 is TSWWSYY and CDR2 QGS. The CDR3 length is 19 residues. V was pared by 0 bases and J by 0 bases, with 20 bases between. The CDR3 reads CALGELRPKKKLNTDKLIF. The CDR3 region has the DNA TGTGCTCTTGGGGAACTCAGGCCCAAAAAGAAGCTCAACACCGATAAACTCATCTTT.

This clone showed up just a few times. The protein in TCRdb stems from a much larger clone and differs at residue 13 from this DNA's translation, likely a read error; here the protein is translated from the DNA. V gene TRDV2 combines with J gene TRDJ1; D is ambiguous. Per the germline V gene, CDR1 is GEAIGNYY and CDR2 is EKD. CDR3 length equals 16 residues. CDR3 loop: CACDTLTNRPADELIF. As DNA, the CDR3 is TGTGCCTGTGACACCCTAACCAACCGACCGGCCGATGAACTCATCTTT.